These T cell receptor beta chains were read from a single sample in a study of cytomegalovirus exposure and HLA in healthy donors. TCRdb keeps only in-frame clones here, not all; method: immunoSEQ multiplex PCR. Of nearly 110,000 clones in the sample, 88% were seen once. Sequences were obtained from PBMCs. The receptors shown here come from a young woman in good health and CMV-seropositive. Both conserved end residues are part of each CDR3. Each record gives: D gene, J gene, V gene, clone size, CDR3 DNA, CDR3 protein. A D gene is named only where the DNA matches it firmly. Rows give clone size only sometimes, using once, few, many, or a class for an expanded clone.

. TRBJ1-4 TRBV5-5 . TGTGCCAGCAGCCCCGGAGGGGATCCGGGCCTGTTTTTT CASSPGGDPGLFF
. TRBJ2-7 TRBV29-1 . TGCAGCGTTGGACAGGCCGTATCCTACGAGCAGTACTTC CSVGQAVSYEQYF
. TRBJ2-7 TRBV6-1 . TGTGCCAGCAGTCCCATCAGGGGCGAGCAGTACTTC CASSPIRGEQYF
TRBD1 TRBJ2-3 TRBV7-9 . TGTGCCAGCAGCTCGAGGGGGCCAGATACGCAGTATTTT CASSSRGPDTQYF
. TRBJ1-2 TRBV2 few TGTGCCAGCAGTAAACAGGGTTCTCCTGGGGGCTACACCTTC CASSKQGSPGGYTF
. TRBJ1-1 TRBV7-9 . TGTGCCAGCAGCCGAGTCGACACTGAAGCTTTCTTT CASSRVDTEAFF
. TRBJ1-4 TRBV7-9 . TGTGCCAGCAGCTCAGCAACTAATGAAAAACTGTTTTTT CASSSATNEKLFF
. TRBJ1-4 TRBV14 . TGTGCCAGCAGCGCCTCCGGGACACCGAATGAAAAACTGTTTTTT CASSASGTPNEKLFF
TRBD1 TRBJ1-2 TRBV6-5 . TGTGCCACCCTCCTGACAGGGGCCTCTAACTATGGCTACACCTTC CATLLTGASNYGYTF
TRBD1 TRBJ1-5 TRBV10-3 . TGTGCCATCAGTGAAGACAGGGGCAATCAGCCCCAGCATTTT CAISEDRGNQPQHF
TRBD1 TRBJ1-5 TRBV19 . TGTGCCAGTAGTAGAGGGACAGGCGGTCAGCCCCAGCATTTT CASSRGTGGQPQHF
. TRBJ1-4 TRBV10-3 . TGTGCCACAAGTCAGGGTGGGGCAACTAATGAAAAACTGTTTTTT CATSQGGATNEKLFF
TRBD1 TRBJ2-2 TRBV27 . TGTGCCAGCAGTTTATATTGGGCGCGGGGACAGGCAAACACCGGGGAGCTGTTTTTT CASSLYWARGQANTGELFF
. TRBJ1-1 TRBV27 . TGTGCCAGCAGTTTCCGGACAGTCTGTGAAGCTTTCTTT CASSFRTVCEAFF
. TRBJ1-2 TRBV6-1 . TGTGCCAGCAGTGCCCAGAGGGGCTACACCTTC CASSAQRGYTF
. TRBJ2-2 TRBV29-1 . TGCAGCGTTGAAGTTCTGTCCCTCACCGGGGAGCTGTTTTTT CSVEVLSLTGELFF
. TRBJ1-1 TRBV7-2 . TGTGCCAGCAGCCCCAGGAGGTATGAAGCTTTCTTT CASSPRRYEAFF
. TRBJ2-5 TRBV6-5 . TGTGCCAGGACCGACAGGTACCAAGAGACCCAGTACTTC CARTDRYQETQYF
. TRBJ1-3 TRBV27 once TGTGCCAGCAGGCAAGACAGGCTCAGTGGAAACACCATATATTTT CASRQDRLSGNTIYF
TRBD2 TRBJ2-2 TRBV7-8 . TGTGCCAGCAGCCCAGGGTCCCTAGCGGGGTTATACACCGGGGAGCTGTTTTTT CASSPGSLAGLYTGELFF
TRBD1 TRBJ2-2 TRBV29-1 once TGCAGCGGGGGCCCCGGGACAGGGTCGGTCGGGGAGCTGTTTTTT CSGGPGTGSVGELFF
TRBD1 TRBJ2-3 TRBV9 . TGTGCCAGCGGGGACAGAAGCACAGATACGCAGTATTTT CASGDRSTDTQYF
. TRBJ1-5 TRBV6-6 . TGTGCCAGCAGCCCAGGAGGAGGGTCAACCCAGGGGCCCCAGCATTTT CASSPGGGSTQGPQHF
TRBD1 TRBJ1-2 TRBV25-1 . TGTGCCAGCAGTGAATTAGGGGACAGCTATGGCTACACCTTC CASSELGDSYGYTF
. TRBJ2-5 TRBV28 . TGTGCCAGCAGTCTGACTAACGTCCAACAAGAGACCCAGTACTTC CASSLTNVQQETQYF
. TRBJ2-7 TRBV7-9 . TGTGCCAGCAGCTTTCCCCTCTCCTACGAGCAGTACTTC CASSFPLSYEQYF
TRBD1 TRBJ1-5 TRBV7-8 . TGTGCCAGCAGCTTAGGCGGGACAGACAATCAGCCCCAGCATTTT CASSLGGTDNQPQHF
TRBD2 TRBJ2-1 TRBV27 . TGTGCCAGCAGCAGCGGGGGTCCCTACAATGAGCAGTTCTTC CASSSGGPYNEQFF
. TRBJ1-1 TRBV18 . TGTGCCAGCTCACCAGGGGGAGGTTTCACTGAAGCTTTCTTT CASSPGGGFTEAFF
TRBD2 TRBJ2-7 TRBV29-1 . TGCAGCGTCACTACCGGGACTAGGACGGGCGAGCAGTACTTC CSVTTGTRTGEQYF
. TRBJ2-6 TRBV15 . TGTGCCACGCAGATCTCTGGGGCCAACGTCCTGACTTTC CATQISGANVLTF
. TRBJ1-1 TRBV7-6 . TGTGCCAGCAGCCCTAACGACAGAACGAACACTGAAGCTTTCTTT CASSPNDRTNTEAFF
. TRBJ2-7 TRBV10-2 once TGCGCCAGCAGCGACTCCACTTCAGGGGAGCAGTACTTC CASSDSTSGEQYF
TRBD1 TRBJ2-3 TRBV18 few TGTGCCAGCTCACTTCAGGGGGCCACAGATACGCAGTATTTT CASSLQGATDTQYF
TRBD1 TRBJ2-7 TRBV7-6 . TGTGCCAGCAGCTTATCGCCGGGACAGGGGGCATACGAGCAGTACTTC CASSLSPGQGAYEQYF
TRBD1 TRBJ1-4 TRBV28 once TGTGCCAGCAGTTTACGCCCTGGGACAGGGGGCTGGGATAATGAAAAACTGTTTTTT CASSLRPGTGGWDNEKLFF